The source of this T cell receptor beta chain is a study of T cell changes during pregnancy in multiple sclerosis (dated by TCRdb to between 2018 and 2020). General notes on the study: Changes in the T cell repertoire over the course of pregnancy were examined in this study in women with multiple sclerosis.

About this clone itself: The clone's antigen remains unknown. Qualities for individual bases were not recorded, and no much larger clone is one base off.

The germline V gene (reference sequence) gives CDR1 as LNHNV and CDR2 as YYDKDF. Counted from cysteine to phenylalanine, this CDR3 has 14 amino acids. The read is trimmed to its CDR3 DNA, 42 bases read in frame from base 1. Here V drops 4 bases and J drops 8 bases, and the junction holds 10 bases not matched to any gene. The library was prepared using the immunoSEQ multiplex PCR assay. This is the immuneACCESS table as TCRdb keeps it, with only in-frame sequences that have V and J called. A part of the clones is gone; compared with another copy, unresolved V genes explain less than half, and the rest is unexplained. The sample records 75,000 to 95,000 clones, roughly 90% of which are singletons. Of the sample, around 1% is held by the ten largest clones.

The material sequenced was peripheral blood, taken before pregnancy. This clonotype was sampled from a female donor with multiple sclerosis, enrolled in a pregnancy study. The chain is assembled from TRBV15 and TRBJ1-1; TRBD1 aligns with 7 central bases. The nucleotide sequence reads as follows: TGTGCCACCAGCAAGGGACAGAGCTCAACCGAAGCTTTCTTT. The encoded protein is CATSKGQSSTEAFF.